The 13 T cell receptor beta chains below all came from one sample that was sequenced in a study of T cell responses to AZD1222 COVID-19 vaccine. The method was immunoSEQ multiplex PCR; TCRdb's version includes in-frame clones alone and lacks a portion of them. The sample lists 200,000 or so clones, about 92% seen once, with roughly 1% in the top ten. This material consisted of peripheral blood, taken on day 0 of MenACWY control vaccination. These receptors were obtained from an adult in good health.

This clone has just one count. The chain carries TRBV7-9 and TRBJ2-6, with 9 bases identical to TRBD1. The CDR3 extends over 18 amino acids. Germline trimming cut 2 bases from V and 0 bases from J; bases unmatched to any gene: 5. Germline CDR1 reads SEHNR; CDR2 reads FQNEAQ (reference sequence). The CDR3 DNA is TGTGCCAGCAGCTTATTCGGGACAGGGCGCTCTGGGGCCAACGTCCTGACTTTC. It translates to CASSLFGTGRSGANVLTF.

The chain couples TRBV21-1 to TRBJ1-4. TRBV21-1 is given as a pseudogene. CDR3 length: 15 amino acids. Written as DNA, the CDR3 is TGTGCCAGCAGCAATCCCCCCCGGGTCGGTGAAAAACTGTTTTTT. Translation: CASSNPPRVGEKLFF.

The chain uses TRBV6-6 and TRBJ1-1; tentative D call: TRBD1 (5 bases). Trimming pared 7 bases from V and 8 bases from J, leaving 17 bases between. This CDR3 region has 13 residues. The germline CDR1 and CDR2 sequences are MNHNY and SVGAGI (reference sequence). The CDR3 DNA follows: TGTGCCAGCAATCCCCTTACCGGGGCGGAAGCTTTCTTT. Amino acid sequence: CASNPLTGAEAFF.

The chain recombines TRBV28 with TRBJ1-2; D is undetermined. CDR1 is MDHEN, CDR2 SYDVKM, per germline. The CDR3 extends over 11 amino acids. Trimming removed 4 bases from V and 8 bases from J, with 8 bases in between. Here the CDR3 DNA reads TGTGCCAGCAGTTCGCTTATCGGCTACACCTTC. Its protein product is CASSSLIGYTF.

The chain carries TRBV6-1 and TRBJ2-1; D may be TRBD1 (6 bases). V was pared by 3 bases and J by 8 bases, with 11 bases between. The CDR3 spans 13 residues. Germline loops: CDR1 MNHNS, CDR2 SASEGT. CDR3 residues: CASSDRGLHEQFF. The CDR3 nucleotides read TGTGCCAGCAGTGACAGGGGTTTACATGAGCAGTTCTTC.

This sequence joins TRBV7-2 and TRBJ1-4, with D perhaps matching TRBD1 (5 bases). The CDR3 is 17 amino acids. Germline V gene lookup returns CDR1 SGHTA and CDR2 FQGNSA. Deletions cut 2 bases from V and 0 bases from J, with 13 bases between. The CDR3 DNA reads TGTGCCAGCAGCTTATGGGGCCAGGGTGCAACTAATGAAAAACTGTTTTTT. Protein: CASSLWGQGATNEKLFF.

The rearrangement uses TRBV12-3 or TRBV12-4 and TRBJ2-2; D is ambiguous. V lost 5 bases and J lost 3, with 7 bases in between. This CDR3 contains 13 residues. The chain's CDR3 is CASSLRDTGELFF. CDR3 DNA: TGTGCCAGCAGTCTCCGGGACACCGGGGAGCTGTTTTTT.

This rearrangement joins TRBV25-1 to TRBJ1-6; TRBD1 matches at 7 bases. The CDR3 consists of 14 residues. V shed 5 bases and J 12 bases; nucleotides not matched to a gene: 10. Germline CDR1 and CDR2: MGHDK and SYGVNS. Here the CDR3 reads CASSLGTEVLPLHF. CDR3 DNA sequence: TGTGCCAGCAGTCTCGGGACAGAGGTTTTACCCCTCCACTTT.

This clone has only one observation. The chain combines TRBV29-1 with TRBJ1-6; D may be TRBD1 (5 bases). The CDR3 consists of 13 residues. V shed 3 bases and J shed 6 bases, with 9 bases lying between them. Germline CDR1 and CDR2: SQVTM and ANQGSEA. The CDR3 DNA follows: TGCAGCGTTGATTCAGGGCCTAATTCACCCCTCCACTTT. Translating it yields CSVDSGPNSPLHF.

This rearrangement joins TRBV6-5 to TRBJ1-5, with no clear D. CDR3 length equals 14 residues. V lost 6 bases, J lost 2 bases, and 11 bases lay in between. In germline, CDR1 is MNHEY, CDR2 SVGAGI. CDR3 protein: CASRRSLGNQPQHF. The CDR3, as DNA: TGTGCCAGCAGGAGATCCCTGGGCAATCAGCCCCAGCATTTT.

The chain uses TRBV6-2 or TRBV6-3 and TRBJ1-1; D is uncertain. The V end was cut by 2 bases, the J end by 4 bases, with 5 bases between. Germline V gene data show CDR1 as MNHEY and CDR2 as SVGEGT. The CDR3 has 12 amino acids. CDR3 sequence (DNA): TGTGCCAGCAGTTACCCTCCCACTGAAGCTTTCTTT. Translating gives CASSYPPTEAFF.

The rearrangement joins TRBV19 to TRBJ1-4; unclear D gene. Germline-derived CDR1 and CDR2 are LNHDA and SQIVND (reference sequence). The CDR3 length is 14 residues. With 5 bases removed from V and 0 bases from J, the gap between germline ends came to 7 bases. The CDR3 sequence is CASSVTATNEKLFF. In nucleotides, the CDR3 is TGTGCCAGTAGTGTTACTGCAACTAATGAAAAACTGTTTTTT.

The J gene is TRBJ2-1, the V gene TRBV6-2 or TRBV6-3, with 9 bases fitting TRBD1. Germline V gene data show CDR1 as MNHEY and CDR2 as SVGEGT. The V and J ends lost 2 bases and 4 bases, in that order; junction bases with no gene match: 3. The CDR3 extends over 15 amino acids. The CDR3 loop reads CASSYGGTGYNEQFF. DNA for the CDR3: TGTGCCAGCAGTTACGGGGGGACAGGGTACAATGAGCAGTTCTTC.